This entry is about one TCR beta chain. The CDR3 is 13 amino acids. V lost 3 bases and J lost 7; bases outside the gene matches: 6. Germline V gene data show CDR1 as SEHNR and CDR2 as FQNEAQ (reference sequence). The data belong to a study of blood T cell repertoires in COVID-19. Overall study context: From T cells, B-cell-depleted T cells, or PBMCs came the material, which was cDNA or gDNA.

Assay: immunoSEQ multiplex PCR; the TCRdb copy retains only in-frame clones and omits some. The sample consists of approximately 300,000 clones, about 85% of them appearing once. The sequencing sample was made of PBMCs or T cells enriched from blood (not recorded which). The chain has TRBV7-9 and TRBJ2-7; TRBD1 matches 7 bases. The sequence was collected from a woman between 25 and 40 years old who had recovered from COVID-19. Here the CDR3 reads CASSFQQGWEQYF. The DNA of the CDR3 is TGTGCCAGCAGCTTCCAACAGGGGTGGGAGCAGTACTTC.